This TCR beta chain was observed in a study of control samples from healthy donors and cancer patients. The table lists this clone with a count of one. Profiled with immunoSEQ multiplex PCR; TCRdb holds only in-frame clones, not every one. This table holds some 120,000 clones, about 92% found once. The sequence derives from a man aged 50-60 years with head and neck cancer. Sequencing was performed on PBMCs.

The CDR3 DNA reads as TGTGCCAGCAGCCCCCCCACCGGGGAGCTGTTTTTT. Residues: CASSPPTGELFF. This sequence joins TRBV11-3 and TRBJ2-2, with no clear D. This CDR3 comprises 12 residues. The germline V gene encodes CDR1 SGHNT and CDR2 YENEEA. V gave up 5 bases and J gave up 4 bases, with 5 bases separating them.